This entry lists 14 T cell receptor beta chains sequenced from one sample in a study of T cell responses to AZD1222 COVID-19 vaccine. The assay was immunoSEQ multiplex PCR, and TCRdb's table has in-frame clones only and misses some. This repertoire shows 98,000 or so clones, 88% found once; its top ten account for about 16%. The sequences come from peripheral blood, collected 28 days after the second AZD1222 dose. All receptors derive from an adult who received the AZD1222 COVID-19 vaccine.

The chain employs TRBV19 and TRBJ1-2, with D hard to call. The CDR3 length is 14 residues. CDR1 and CDR2 from the germline V gene are LNHDA and SQIVND (reference sequence). Trimming stripped 4 bases from V and 2 bases from J, with 11 bases between. CDR3 nucleotide sequence: TGTGCCAGTAGTAGATACCGGGTCAACTATGGCTACACCTTC. Its protein is CASSRYRVNYGYTF.

The V gene is TRBV6-5, the J gene TRBJ2-7; TRBD2 agrees at 11 bases. CDR1 and CDR2 (germline): MNHEY, SVGAGI. The V and J ends lost 8 bases and 1 base, in that order; junction bases with no gene match: 7. The CDR3 contains 15 residues. For the CDR3, the DNA is TGTGCCAGCCTCACTAGCGGGAGAGCGTCCTACGAGCAGTACTTC. Amino acids: CASLTSGRASYEQYF.

The gene calls are TRBV27 and TRBJ1-5; D remains unclear. CDR1 is MNHEY and CDR2 is SMNVEV in the germline V gene (reference sequence). Trimming stripped 2 bases from V and 4 bases from J, with 12 bases between. CDR3 length: 15 residues. For the CDR3, the DNA is TGTGCCAGCAGTTTAACGAGTCCCGGAAATCAGCCCCAGCATTTT. Amino acid sequence: CASSLTSPGNQPQHF.

This clone was seen a handful of times. The rearrangement joins TRBV30 to TRBJ1-1; 7 bases are shared with TRBD1. The CDR3 has 23 residues. Per germline, CDR1 GTSNPN and CDR2 SVGIG (reference sequence). V shed 0 bases and J 0 bases; nucleotides not matched to a gene: 28. DNA for the CDR3: TGTGCCTGGAGTGTAATCTTTCGGGTTGAGCCCGGGACAGCCATAGATCTGAACACTGAAGCTTTCTTT. It codes for CAWSVIFRVEPGTAIDLNTEAFF.

This chain connects TRBV28 to TRBJ2-1; no firm D call. With 3 bases removed from V and 8 bases from J, the gap between germline ends came to 8 bases. Germline assignment: CDR1 MDHEN and CDR2 SYDVKM. CDR3 size: 12 residues. The CDR3 sequence: CASSFSRDEQFF. In DNA form, the CDR3 reads TGTGCCAGCAGTTTTTCGCGCGATGAGCAGTTCTTC.

The chain carries TRBV6-5 and TRBJ1-6; 7 bases line up with TRBD1. Germline values: CDR1 MNHEY, CDR2 SVGAGI. V trimming: 5 bases; J trimming: 6 bases; junction bases outside the gene matches: 4. CDR3 length equals 14 residues. The CDR3 loop reads CASSPGGGNSPLHF. As DNA, the CDR3 is TGTGCCAGCAGTCCAGGGGGGGGTAATTCACCCCTCCACTTT.

Only a few counts were recorded for this clone. The chain carries TRBV2 and TRBJ2-7, with 7 positions matching TRBD1. The CDR3 spans 15 residues. V lost 6 bases to trimming and J lost 5 bases; unmatched junction nucleotides: 13. Germline CDR1 is SNHLY and CDR2 is FYNNEI. As DNA, the CDR3 is TGTGCCAGCAGCCACGCTTTGACAGGGATGGACGAGCAGTACTTC. It translates to CASSHALTGMDEQYF.

The CDR3 DNA reads as TGCAGCGTTACAGGGGGCTCTAGCACAGATACGCAGTATTTT. Protein sequence: CSVTGGSSTDTQYF. The V gene is TRBV29-1, the J gene TRBJ2-3; 9 bases align to TRBD1. Germline V lookup: CDR1 SQVTM, CDR2 ANQGSEA. With 5 bases clipped from V and 0 bases from J, the junction kept 3 bases outside the gene matches. The CDR3 consists of 14 residues.

This chain connects TRBV11-2 to TRBJ2-2; D might be TRBD1 (6 bases). Trimming took 5 bases from V and 4 from J, leaving 17 bases between them. The germline V gene has CDR1 SGHAT and CDR2 FQNNGV. This CDR3 region has 16 residues. In nucleotides, the CDR3 is TGTGCCAGCAGCATTCACTCCGGGACAACCACCGGGGAGCTGTTTTTT. Its translation is CASSIHSGTTTGELFF. The full variable domain, with the rest looked up from reference TRBV11-2 and TRBJ2-2, is EAGVAQSPRYKIIEKRQSVAFWCNPISGHATLYWYQQILGQGPKLLIQFQNNGVVDDSQLPKDRFSAERLKGVDSTLKIQPAKLEDSAVYLCASSIHSGTTTGELFFGEGSRLTVL.

This rearrangement joins TRBV7-9 to TRBJ1-1; 9 nucleotides match TRBD1. CDR3 length equals 14 residues. The V gene end was trimmed by 5 bases and the J gene end by 7 bases; junction bases not matched to a gene: 8. The V gene's germline CDR1 is SEHNR and CDR2 FQNEAQ (reference sequence). CDR3 protein: CASSRYDRGGEAFF. In DNA, the CDR3 is TGTGCCAGCAGCCGATATGACAGGGGGGGTGAAGCTTTCTTT.

The rearrangement uses TRBV7-9 and TRBJ1-1; 7 bases line up with TRBD1. The CDR3 runs to 16 residues. Germline V gene sequence: CDR1 SEHNR, CDR2 FQNEAQ (reference sequence). V lost 6 bases and J lost 4; bases outside the gene matches: 14. The CDR3 nucleotides read TGTGCCAGCAGTGACAGGGCCCGGGGTCTGGCCACTGAAGCTTTCTTT. Protein: CASSDRARGLATEAFF.

The chain is built from TRBV11-2 and TRBJ1-1; D unclear. V lost 2 bases and J 7 bases, leaving 14 bases between the germline ends. The CDR3 totals 14 residues. Germline values: CDR1 SGHAT, CDR2 FQNNGV. CDR3 sequence: CASSLSDGGYEAFF. CDR3 in DNA: TGTGCCAGCAGCTTATCGGACGGCGGATATGAAGCTTTCTTT.

The chain has TRBV10-1 and TRBJ2-3; TRBD2 is a possible D gene (5 bases). The V gene lost 8 bases and the J gene lost 0 bases, with 21 bases spanning the gap. The CDR3 has 17 residues. Germline V lookup: CDR1 WNHNN, CDR2 SYGVQD (reference sequence). The CDR3 DNA sequence: TGCGCCAGCGTCATCGTCCAGCGGACCCATAGCACAGATACGCAGTATTTT. It yields the protein CASVIVQRTHSTDTQYF.

The gene calls are TRBV10-2 and TRBJ2-5, with TRBD1 as a possible D gene (6 bases). Per germline, CDR1 WSHSY and CDR2 SAAADI. This CDR3 is 13 amino acids long. V shed 6 bases and J shed 1 base, with 9 bases lying between them. DNA for the CDR3: TGCGCCAGCAGGATAGGGGGCCAAGAGACCCAGTACTTC. Translated: CASRIGGQETQYF.